A selection of T cell receptor beta chains follows, all from one sample in a study of cytomegalovirus exposure and HLA in healthy donors. Sequencing used immunoSEQ multiplex PCR; TCRdb keeps in-frame clones, though not all of them. The table has over 200,000 clones, around 80% seen once; the top ten hold 0.55% to 0.7%. The material sequenced was PBMCs. These receptors all come from a woman aged 40 to 50 in good health and CMV-seronegative. Both conserved end residues are trimmed from each CDR3.

v_gene	CDR3aa
TRBV7-3	ASSAKGTGSHTQY
TRBV18	ASSPSSGSEQY
TRBV5-6	ASSLGTPNGYT
TRBV30	ARQTGTGDSPLH
TRBV9	ASSVGPVNYEQY
TRBV29-1	SVDGSNTEAF
TRBV5-4	ASSPGTGSADTEAF
TRBV15	ATSGSRTGATGELF
TRBV6-1	ATRGGSSPLH
TRBV19	ASSQGGEAF
TRBV4-2	ASSQRDRGTSDTQY
TRBV18	ASSPTPDSYEQY
TRBV10-3	AISESGLAGVGVQF
TRBV6-1	ASSETTGTPLGEF
TRBV28	ASNRRQGNEKLF
TRBV2	ALNGQSGAEAF
TRBV10-1	ASSPGRGTEAF
TRBV6-6	ASRDRDMNTEAF
TRBV2	ASSVGQGLGGT
TRBV10-2	ASREAGPNNEQF
TRBV11-2	ASSLEGVGAEAF
TRBV30	ACHSTGYTGELF
TRBV19	ASSIVRGANVLT
TRBV7-2	ASSLNRGRETQY
TRBV19	ASERGRTNYGYT
TRBV2	ATSPLAGGYNEQF
TRBV5-1	ASSLEGYEQY
TRBV6-1	ASSRGQGAYEQY
TRBV7-2	ASSSRFPDTQY
TRBV7-9	ASSLALTGDTDTQY
TRBV4-2	ASNRGQDELQY
TRBV2	ASESETNNEQF
TRBV12-5	ASGDLEPESSYEQY
TRBV4-3	ASKASGTSGYNEQF
TRBV7-9	SSSLDGGGGATQY
TRBV18	ASSPTGFSYEQY
TRBV11-1	ASSLAQTGEETQY
TRBV7-8	ASSSRQDGSDTQY
TRBV19	ASSISGDSPLYGYT
TRBV10-3	AVSSGGASDTQY
TRBV2	ASRQGEETQY
TRBV7-8	ASSLLAGGKYEQY
TRBV7-9	ASTLSGGGYGYT
TRBV10-3	AISESLAGARTDTQY
TRBV19	ASSTRGGQETQY
TRBV29-1	SVLRLAGGDNEQF
TRBV6-6	ASSHRESYEQY
TRBV4-1	ASSLQVDTGEAYPIY
TRBV5-1	ASSSTGGGQYNEQF
TRBV7-9	ASSSNTGLANTEAF
TRBV6-1	ASSGSGGYNEQF
TRBV15	ATSSWGGVNVLT
TRBV11-2	ASGVGGHEQF
TRBV7-6	ASSLDHYEQY
TRBV9	ASSVTGVGTEAF
TRBV9	ASNGQNTDTQY
TRBV11-3	ASNKGGGTTGELF